This T cell receptor (beta chain) was observed in a study of CD4 T cells in relation to SARS-CoV-2 and coronaviruses. Study in general: After roughly 9 days of antigen culture, PBMC TCR beta CDR3s were sequenced.

Points on this clone: The antigen is unknown.

Before the COVID-19 pandemic, during about 2010-2018, CD4+ T cells were taken from unexposed donors. CD4+ T cells were isolated from the cells after about nine days of culture. Profiled with immunoSEQ multiplex PCR; TCRdb holds only in-frame clones, not every one. The top ten hold roughly 20% of the sample, which has roughly 20,000 clones, around four fifths seen once. The CDR3 covers 14 residues. With V trimmed by 4 bases and J by 2 bases, 3 bases remained unmatched. CDR1 is SGHRS and CDR2 is YFSETQ in the germline V gene. Sample: CD4+ T cells from PBMCs, cultured in vitro. The TCR was taken from a human donor in good health. V and J are TRBV5-1 and TRBJ2-1; 7 nucleotides line up with TRBD1. CDR3 amino acids: CASSEQGTYNEQFF. The DNA for the CDR3 is TGCGCCAGCAGCGAACAGGGGACCTACAATGAGCAGTTCTTC.